This T cell receptor (beta chain) was observed in a study of CD8+CD57+ T cells in acquired aplastic anemia. General study findings and limits: Patients and controls turned out to have roughly 29 CD8+ CDR3 sequences in common.

Comments on this clonotype: What it recognizes is unknown.

CDR3 and TCR beta VDJ profiling relied on genomic DNA as the template. TCRdb used MiXCR to reprocess the reads, holding one entry per CDR3 protein. The sample contains around 200,000 distinct CDR3 sequences, around 63% of which appear only once. The sample taken for sequencing was sorted CD4+, CD8+, or CD8+CD57+ T cells (not recorded which) from PBMCs. This sequence originates from a human donor in good health.

The CDR3 DNA reads as TGCAGCGTTGAAGAAAACAGAGGCACTGAAGCTTTCTTT. This sequence encodes CSVEENRGTEAFF. This chain links TRBV29-1 with TRBJ1-1; no reliable D call. Germline V CDR1 and CDR2: SQVTM, ANQGSEA. The CDR3 is made up of 13 amino acids. V was pared by 0 bases and J by 4 bases, with 9 bases between.